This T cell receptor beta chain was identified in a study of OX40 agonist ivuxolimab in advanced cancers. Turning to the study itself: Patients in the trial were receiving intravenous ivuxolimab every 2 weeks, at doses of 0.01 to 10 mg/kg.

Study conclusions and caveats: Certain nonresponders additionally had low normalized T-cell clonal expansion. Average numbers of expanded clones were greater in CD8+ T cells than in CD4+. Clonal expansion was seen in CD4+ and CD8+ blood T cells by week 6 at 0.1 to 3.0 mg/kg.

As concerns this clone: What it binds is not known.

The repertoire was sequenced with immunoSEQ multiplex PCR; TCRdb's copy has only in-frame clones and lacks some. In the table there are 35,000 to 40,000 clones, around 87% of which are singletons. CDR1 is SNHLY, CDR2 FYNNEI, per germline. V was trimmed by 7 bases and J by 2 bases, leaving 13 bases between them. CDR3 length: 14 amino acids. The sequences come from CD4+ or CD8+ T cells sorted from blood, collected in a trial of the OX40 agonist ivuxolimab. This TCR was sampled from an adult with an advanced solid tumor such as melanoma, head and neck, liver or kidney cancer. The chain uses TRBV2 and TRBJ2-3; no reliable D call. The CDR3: CASMVGFSTDTQYF. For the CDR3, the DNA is TGTGCCAGCATGGTGGGCTTTTCCACAGATACGCAGTATTTT.